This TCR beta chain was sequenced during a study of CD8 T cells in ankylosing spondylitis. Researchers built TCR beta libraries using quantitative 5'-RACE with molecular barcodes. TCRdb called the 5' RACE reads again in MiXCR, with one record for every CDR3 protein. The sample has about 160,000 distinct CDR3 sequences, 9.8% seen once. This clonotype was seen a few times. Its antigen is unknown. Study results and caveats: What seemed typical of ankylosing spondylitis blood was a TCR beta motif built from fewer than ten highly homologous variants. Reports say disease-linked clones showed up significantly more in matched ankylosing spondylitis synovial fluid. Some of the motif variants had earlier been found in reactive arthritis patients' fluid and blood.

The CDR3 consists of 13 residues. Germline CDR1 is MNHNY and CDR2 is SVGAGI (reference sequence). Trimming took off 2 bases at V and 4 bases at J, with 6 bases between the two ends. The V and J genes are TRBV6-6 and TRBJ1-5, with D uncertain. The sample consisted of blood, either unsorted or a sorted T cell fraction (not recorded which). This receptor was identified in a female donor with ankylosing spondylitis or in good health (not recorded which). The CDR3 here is CASSYPGNQPQHF. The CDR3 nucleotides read TGTGCCAGCAGTTACCCCGGAAATCAGCCCCAGCATTTT.